This T cell receptor (beta chain) stems from a study of vaccination and CD4 T cells after COVID-19. Study as a whole: Once diagnosed, patients had post-COVID samples drawn a median around 110 days later (range 35 to 161). Median time from second vaccine dose to sampling was 60 to 80 days (14 to 241).

As to this clonotype: The antigen remains unidentified.

An Oncomine TCR Beta short-read assay was used to sequence the DNA from cultured CD4+ T cells. TCRdb itself ran the PCR reads through MiXCR, one entry per CDR3 protein. Seen here are approximately 6,000 distinct CDR3 sequences, roughly three fifths observed once, and the top ten hold 20% to 25%. There are 13 residues in the CDR3. CDR1 and CDR2 from the germline V gene are SNHLY and FYNNEI. V lost 4 bases and J 8 bases, leaving 14 bases between the germline ends. Stated treatment: approximately 10-day PBMC culture with coronavirus spike peptide pools or control peptides (ViraFEST assay). ViraFEST used peptide pools to expand antigen-specific T cells before TCR sequencing.

Input material: CD4+ T cells from blood, cultured in vitro. The J gene is TRBJ1-2, the V gene TRBV2, with D possibly matching TRBD1 (6 bases). The TCR originated in a human donor who had recovered from COVID-19. The CDR3 sequence is CASSGGLGSGYTF. The DNA of the CDR3 is TGTGCCAGCAGTGGGGGGCTAGGTAGCGGCTACACCTTC.